A selection of T cell receptor beta chains follows, all from one sample in a study of blood T cell repertoires in COVID-19. Only in-frame clones appear in the TCRdb table, and some are missing; sequencing was by immunoSEQ multiplex PCR. The top ten clones hold roughly 2.4% of a sample with under 200,000 clones, around 87% of them seen once. Material for sequencing was peripheral blood. These receptors were collected from a woman of 80 years or more with COVID-19, enrolled during active disease. The CDR3 runs from the conserved cysteine through the conserved F or W. The D gene is left open where the match is weak. Clone size, where shown, is once, few, many, or a class for clones that have expanded.

j_gene | d_gene | v_gene | abundance | CDR3aa | CDR3nt
TRBJ1-5 | - | TRBV10-3 | few | CAISDLTRDQPQHF | TGTGCCATCAGTGATCTCACCCGGGATCAGCCCCAGCATTTT
TRBJ2-5 | TRBD2 | TRBV3-1/TRBV3-2 | - | CASSQSGVGVRETQYF | TGTGCCAGCAGCCAAAGCGGGGTGGGGGTACGGGAGACCCAGTACTTC
TRBJ2-7 | - | TRBV11-2 | - | CASSPINRHNSYEQYF | TGTGCCAGCAGCCCCATAAACAGGCATAACTCCTACGAGCAGTACTTC
TRBJ2-3 | - | TRBV3-1/TRBV3-2 | - | CASSPFDLTHTQYF | TGTGCCAGCAGCCCCTTTGACCTGACTCATACGCAGTATTTT
TRBJ1-3 | - | TRBV14 | - | CASSQAGNTIYF | TGTGCCAGCAGCCAGGCCGGAAACACCATATATTTT
TRBJ2-2 | - | TRBV7-3 | - | CASSFRLGPANTGELFF | TGTGCCAGCAGCTTCCGACTAGGCCCCGCGAACACCGGGGAGCTGTTTTTT
TRBJ2-5 | TRBD2 | TRBV5-1 | - | CASSPNLAGVQETQYF | TGCGCCAGCAGCCCTAATCTAGCGGGAGTCCAAGAGACCCAGTACTTC
TRBJ1-1 | - | TRBV9 | - | CASSVVGQGEAFF | TGTGCCAGCAGCGTAGTCGGCCAGGGAGAAGCTTTCTTT
TRBJ1-2 | - | TRBV4-1 | once | CASSQDLGGYTF | TGCGCCAGCAGCCAAGATCTAGGCGGCTACACCTTC
TRBJ1-1 | - | TRBV7-3 | - | CASSLRFDTEAFF | TGTGCCAGCAGCTTACGGTTCGACACTGAAGCTTTCTTT
TRBJ1-5 | - | TRBV3-1/TRBV3-2 | - | CASSHRESNQPQHF | TGTGCCAGCAGCCACCGGGAATCCAATCAGCCCCAGCATTTT
TRBJ2-7 | - | TRBV6-5 | - | CASSYRGGYSYEQYF | TGTGCCAGCAGTTACCGCGGCGGATACTCCTACGAGCAGTACTTC
TRBJ2-1 | - | TRBV28 | - | CASSFLSGNNEQFF | TGTGCCAGCAGTTTCTTATCGGGTAACAATGAGCAGTTCTTC
TRBJ1-1 | TRBD1 | TRBV3-1/TRBV3-2 | - | CASSQRDRNSEAFF | TGTGCCAGCAGCCAACGGGACAGGAATTCTGAAGCTTTCTTT
TRBJ2-1 | TRBD2 | TRBV5-1 | - | CASSLAPPSGVQFF | TGCGCCAGCAGCTTGGCCCCTCCTAGCGGGGTGCAGTTCTTC
TRBJ1-5 | TRBD1 | TRBV24-1 | - | CATSDISTGDNQPQHF | TGTGCCACCAGTGACATATCGACAGGGGACAATCAGCCCCAGCATTTT
TRBJ2-7 | - | TRBV6-2/TRBV6-3 | few | CASSYSPRYEQYF | TGTGCCAGCAGTTACTCCCCCAGGTACGAGCAGTACTTC
TRBJ1-5 | TRBD1 | TRBV28 | - | CASNPGTGYQPQHF | TGTGCCAGCAATCCCGGGACAGGGTACCAGCCCCAGCATTTT
TRBJ1-1 | TRBD1 | TRBV3-1/TRBV3-2 | - | CASSRGDRTRTEAFF | TGTGCCAGCAGCCGAGGGGACAGGACAAGGACTGAAGCTTTCTTT
TRBJ2-7 | - | TRBV5-6 | - | CASSLRFYEQYF | TGTGCCAGCAGCCTCCGGTTCTACGAGCAGTACTTC
TRBJ2-2 | TRBD1 | TRBV19 | - | CASSRPPVGQGGTGELFF | TGTGCCAGTAGTCGCCCCCCGGTTGGACAGGGTGGGACCGGGGAGCTGTTTTTT
TRBJ2-7 | TRBD2 | TRBV19 | - | CASSAGTPGGEQYF | TGTGCCAGTAGCGCCGGGACTCCGGGGGGCGAGCAGTACTTC
TRBJ2-1 | - | TRBV9 | medium-sized | CASSPVGKSSYNEQFF | TGTGCCAGCAGCCCAGTCGGGAAGAGCTCCTACAATGAGCAGTTCTTC
TRBJ1-5 | - | TRBV16 | - | CATKHRDGNQPQHF | TGTGCCACCAAACACAGGGATGGCAATCAGCCCCAGCATTTT
TRBJ2-3 | - | TRBV4-3 | - | CASSQLSGQGTDTQYF | TGCGCCAGCAGCCAACTCAGCGGCCAGGGGACAGATACGCAGTATTTT
TRBJ2-7 | TRBD2 | TRBV27 | - | CASSWTLAGVRYEQYF | TGTGCCAGCAGTTGGACCCTAGCGGGAGTCCGTTATGAGCAGTACTTC